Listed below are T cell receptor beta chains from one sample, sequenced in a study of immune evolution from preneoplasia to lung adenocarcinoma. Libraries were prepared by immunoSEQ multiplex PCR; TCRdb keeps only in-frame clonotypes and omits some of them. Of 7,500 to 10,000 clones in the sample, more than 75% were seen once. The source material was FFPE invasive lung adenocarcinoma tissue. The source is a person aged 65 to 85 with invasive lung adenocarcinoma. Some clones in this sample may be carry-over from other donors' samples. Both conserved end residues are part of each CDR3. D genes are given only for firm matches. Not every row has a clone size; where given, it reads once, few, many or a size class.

cdr3_nt: TGTGCCAGCAGTTTATGGGGGGTAGAGCCCCAGTACTTC
cdr3_aa: CASSLWGVEPQYF
clone_size: -
d_call: -
v_call: TRBV28
j_call: TRBJ2-5

cdr3_nt: TGCAGTGCTAGGGGTAGCGGGTCCCAGTACTTC
cdr3_aa: CSARGSGSQYF
clone_size: -
d_call: TRBD2
v_call: TRBV20-1
j_call: TRBJ2-5

cdr3_nt: TGTGCCAGCGATAGGGCGGGTAGCTCCTACAATGAGCAGTTCTTC
cdr3_aa: CASDRAGSSYNEQFF
clone_size: once
d_call: -
v_call: TRBV2
j_call: TRBJ2-1

cdr3_nt: TGCGCCAGCAGTGCCAGGACGGGACTCTATGGCTACACCTTC
cdr3_aa: CASSARTGLYGYTF
clone_size: once
d_call: -
v_call: TRBV10-2
j_call: TRBJ1-2

cdr3_nt: TGTGCCAGCAGTTTGGGGGGACCTTATGGCTACACCTTC
cdr3_aa: CASSLGGPYGYTF
clone_size: -
d_call: -
v_call: TRBV28
j_call: TRBJ1-2

cdr3_nt: TGTGCCAGCAGCTCGACGGACGGGCGATCCTACGAGCAGTACTTC
cdr3_aa: CASSSTDGRSYEQYF
clone_size: few
d_call: -
v_call: TRBV7-9
j_call: TRBJ2-7

cdr3_nt: TGTGCCACCAGCATTAACAGGGGGAACGAGCAGTACTTC
cdr3_aa: CATSINRGNEQYF
clone_size: -
d_call: TRBD1
v_call: TRBV15
j_call: TRBJ2-7

cdr3_nt: TGTGCCAGCAGCTCAGAGGGGGACGGGGAGCTGTTTTTT
cdr3_aa: CASSSEGDGELFF
clone_size: once
d_call: -
v_call: TRBV7-3
j_call: TRBJ2-2

cdr3_nt: TGCGCCAGCAGCTTGAACGGCAGGAGTAGCACAGATACGCAGTATTTT
cdr3_aa: CASSLNGRSSTDTQYF
clone_size: -
d_call: -
v_call: TRBV5-1
j_call: TRBJ2-3

cdr3_nt: TGTGCCAGCACCCTAGGGGGCCAACTCCTCGCTGGCTACACCTTC
cdr3_aa: CASTLGGQLLAGYTF
clone_size: -
d_call: TRBD1
v_call: TRBV7-9
j_call: TRBJ1-2

cdr3_nt: TGTGCCAGCAGTTACTGGGACAATAACTATGGCTACACCTTC
cdr3_aa: CASSYWDNNYGYTF
clone_size: -
d_call: -
v_call: TRBV6-6
j_call: TRBJ1-2

cdr3_nt: TGTGCCAGCAGAAGACAGGGTATGGGTGGCTACACCTTC
cdr3_aa: CASRRQGMGGYTF
clone_size: -
d_call: TRBD1
v_call: TRBV6-5
j_call: TRBJ1-2

cdr3_nt: TGCGCCAGCAGCCCCTTAAGGACTAGCGGGGTCTACGAGCAGTACTTC
cdr3_aa: CASSPLRTSGVYEQYF
clone_size: -
d_call: TRBD2
v_call: TRBV5-1
j_call: TRBJ2-7

cdr3_nt: TGCAGTGCTAGTTATGAGACTAGCGGATACTTC
cdr3_aa: CSASYETSGYF
clone_size: -
d_call: TRBD2
v_call: TRBV20-1
j_call: TRBJ2-7

cdr3_nt: TGTGCCAGCAGTTACTGGCAGGGTTATGGCTACACCTTC
cdr3_aa: CASSYWQGYGYTF
clone_size: -
d_call: -
v_call: TRBV6-5
j_call: TRBJ1-2

cdr3_nt: TGTGCCAGCAGCGGACAGGGGGGGGAGTTGAACACTGAAGCTTTCTTT
cdr3_aa: CASSGQGGELNTEAFF
clone_size: few
d_call: TRBD1
v_call: TRBV5-6
j_call: TRBJ1-1

cdr3_nt: TGCGCCAGCAGCTTGGCCGACGTGGGGGCCGGGGAGACCCAGTACTTC
cdr3_aa: CASSLADVGAGETQYF
clone_size: -
d_call: -
v_call: TRBV5-1
j_call: TRBJ2-5

cdr3_nt: TGCGCCAGCAGCCAAGATCCTCTAGGGGGAGAGACCCAGTACTTC
cdr3_aa: CASSQDPLGGETQYF
clone_size: -
d_call: -
v_call: TRBV4-1
j_call: TRBJ2-5

cdr3_nt: TGCGCCAGCAGCTTGGCCGGGTCGGGACAGGGCCTTGGCTCCTACGAGCAGTACTTC
cdr3_aa: CASSLAGSGQGLGSYEQYF
clone_size: -
d_call: TRBD1
v_call: TRBV5-1
j_call: TRBJ2-7